Here is one TCR beta chain with its context. The target of this receptor is not known. Within one base of it there is no much larger clone, and no base qualities were kept. The data stem from a study of Ad26.COV2.S vaccination and SARS-CoV-2 variants (dated by TCRdb to about 2021). The study in broad terms: Donors in the vaccine arm were drawn from COV1001, a phase I-IIa trial of Ad26.COV2.S in healthy adults that was multicentre, randomized, double-blind and placebo-controlled. Ad26.COV2.S was administered intramuscularly at 5 x 10^10 or 1 x 10^11 viral particles, either as a single shot or as two shots given 56 days apart. TCRbeta repertoire sequencing was used to assess the specificity and breadth of SARS-CoV-2-reactive T cell receptors after Ad26.COV2.S vaccination. A total of some 30 samples were included in the TCR-sequenced set, comprising roughly 19 Ad26.COV2.S vaccine recipients, 5 placebo recipients and 8 SARS-CoV-2 convalescent individuals. Trial participants were randomized into five groups of five: low-dose or high-dose Ad26.COV2.S given once or twice, or placebo on both occasions. Blinding of investigators to trial group allocation was maintained during experiments and outcome assessment.

For CDR1 and CDR2, the germline V gene lists MNHNS and SASEGT. The CDR3 contains 16 residues, cysteine and phenylalanine counted. The read is trimmed to its CDR3 DNA, 48 bases read in frame from base 1. V is clipped by 1 base and J by 1 base, and the sequence between their germline boundaries is 13 bases long. Points the paper makes about the study in general: Higher spike-specific TCR breadth was observed in Ad26.COV2.S recipients than in placebo recipients (P = 0.0014). After vaccination, spike-specific CD8+ and CD4+ T cell responses were reported to show substantial breadth. The authors noted that total T cell responses may have been underestimated by the TCR breadth and depth analyses. Comparing responses between vaccine doses or regimens was not something the study was powered to do. Comparable non-spike TCR breadth was observed between vaccine and placebo recipients, consistent with only spike being contained in the vaccine.

What this sample's treatment or condition label stands for: about 20 received Ad26.COV2.S at low or high dose, single or two shots; 5 received placebo; per-sample allocation not given. Repertoires of vaccine and placebo recipients were sequenced from samples taken on day 63 after the first injection. In Cohort 1b, roughly 26 adults aged 18-55 years were enrolled at a single site in Boston, USA, between 29 July and 7 August 2020. As a vaccine, Ad26.COV2.S was a replication-incompetent adenovirus type 26 vector that expressed a prefusion-stabilized SARS-CoV-2 spike protein derived from the original Wuhan strain. TCRbeta CDR3 regions were sequenced with the immunoSEQ Assay. After extraction, genomic DNA underwent amplification by bias-controlled multiplex PCR, followed by high-throughput sequencing. The published analysis was carried out like this. To quantify the absolute abundance of every unique TCRbeta CDR3 region, sequences were collapsed and filtered. T cell fraction was estimated by normalizing TCRbeta template counts to usable DNA, with usable DNA measured through amplification of reference genes found in all nucleated cells. Repertoire TCRs were annotated as SARS-CoV-2-specific by exact matching of V gene, CDR3 amino acid sequence and J gene to a known reactive TCR set. The reference SARS-CoV-2 TCR set was derived from MIRA and filtered for enrichment in COVID-19-positive ImmuneCODE repertoires, a step that removed public or cross-reactive TCRs. Based on the MIRA antigens, annotated TCRs were further analysed at the level of specific ORF or position within ORF. Depth was the summed frequency of annotated unique rearrangements, while breadth was defined as annotated unique rearrangements over total unique productive rearrangements. TCR breadth was compared between groups using two-sided Wilcoxon rank-sum tests. TCRdb stores this immuneACCESS table with in-frame sequences only. Part of the clones is absent; in the studies checked, under half of the shortfall reflects unresolved V genes, and no reason is known for the rest. The V and J calls and clone size were taken over from that table, and D and trimming were inferred from the DNA. The sample data list some 250,000 clones, and roughly 90% of these were observed just once. The ten largest clones capture roughly 10% of the sample.

The rearranged segments are TRBV6-1 and TRBJ1-1, with the D gene not confidently named. Material: peripheral blood, obtained in a trial of Ad26.COV2.S vaccine versus placebo. The TCR originated in a person between 18 and 59 years old who received the Ad26.COV2.S COVID-19 vaccine or a placebo. This receptor carries the CDR3 CASSEVSTIGNTEAFF. The DNA sequence is as follows: TGTGCCAGCAGTGAAGTGTCTACCATAGGGAACACTGAAGCTTTCTTT.